The sequence of this T cell receptor (beta chain) was determined in a study of vaccination and CD4 T cells after COVID-19. In the study overall: Nasal swab PCR had detected SARS-CoV-2 in convalescent patients, under ten mild and one severe.

This CDR3 has 14 residues. V was cut by 6 bases and J by 5 bases, with 17 bases left in between. CDR1 is MGHDK, CDR2 SYGVNS, per germline. This clonotype was seen a few times. The antigen is not known. This sample's treatment: 10-day PBMC culture with coronavirus spike peptide pools or control peptides (ViraFEST assay). Sequencing of cultured CD4+ T cell DNA used the Oncomine TCR Beta short-read assay. A single record per CDR3 protein comes from TCRdb applying MiXCR to the PCR reads. The sample has about 19,000 distinct CDR3 sequences; about 21% are singletons. This TCR was sampled from a human donor with COVID-19. The chain carries TRBV25-1 and TRBJ2-7; D uncertain. The sequenced sample consisted of cultured CD4+ T cells from blood. The CDR3: CASRNGGSRDEQYF. The CDR3, as DNA: TGTGCCAGCAGAAACGGCGGAAGTAGAGACGAGCAGTACTTC.